This T cell receptor beta chain is from a study of lymphopenia after photon versus proton radiotherapy. Assay: immunoSEQ multiplex PCR; the TCRdb copy retains only in-frame clones and omits some. The table shows about 160,000 clones, with around nine tenths occurring only once. About this clone itself: Its target is not known.

Germline values: CDR1 MNHEY, CDR2 SVGAGI. This CDR3 comprises 12 residues. V lost 8 bases and J lost 8, with 13 bases in between. Study-level results: After lymphocyte nadir, photon-treated repertoires showed oligoclonal expansion, especially CD8+ Temra. Proton therapy kept repertoires fairly stable, unlike photons, which gained effector/memory cells. Better survival with proton therapy was suggested as possible, not demonstrated. In patients who died, overall survival fell as post-nadir TCR diversity dropped more.

The chain links TRBV6-5 to TRBJ1-5; D unclear. This clonotype was sampled from a man between 45 and 60 years old with gastric cancer. The material sequenced was peripheral blood, taken from a patient treated with photon-based radiotherapy. The CDR3 region has the DNA TGTGCCAGCGGACTCCCCGGAGAGCCCCAGCATTTT. It specifies CASGLPGEPQHF.